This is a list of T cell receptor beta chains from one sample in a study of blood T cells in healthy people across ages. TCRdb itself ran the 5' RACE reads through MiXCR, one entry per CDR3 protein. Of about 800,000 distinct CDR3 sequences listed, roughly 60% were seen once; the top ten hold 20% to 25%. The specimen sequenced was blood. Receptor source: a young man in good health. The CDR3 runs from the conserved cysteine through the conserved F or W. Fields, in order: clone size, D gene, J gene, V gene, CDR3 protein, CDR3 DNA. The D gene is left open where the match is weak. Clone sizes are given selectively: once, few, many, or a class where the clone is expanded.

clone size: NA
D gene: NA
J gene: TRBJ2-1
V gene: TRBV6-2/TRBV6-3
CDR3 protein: CASSSGPQFF
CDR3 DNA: TGTGCCAGCAGCTCCGGGCCACAGTTCTTC

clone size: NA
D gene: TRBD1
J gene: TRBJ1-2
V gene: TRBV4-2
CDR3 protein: CASSRGTGDGYTF
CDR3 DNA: TGTGCCAGCAGCCGAGGAACAGGGGACGGCTACACCTTC

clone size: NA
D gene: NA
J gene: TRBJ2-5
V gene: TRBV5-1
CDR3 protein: CASSLDFSGGAGETQYF
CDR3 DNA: TGCGCCAGCAGCTTGGACTTTTCCGGTGGGGCGGGAGAGACCCAGTACTTC

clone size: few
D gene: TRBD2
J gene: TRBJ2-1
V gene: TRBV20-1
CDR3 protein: CSARESGSSYNEQFF
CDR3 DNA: TGCAGTGCTAGAGAGAGCGGGAGCTCCTACAATGAGCAGTTCTTC

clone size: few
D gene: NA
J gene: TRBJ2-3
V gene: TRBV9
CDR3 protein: CASSLYGYRELDTQYF
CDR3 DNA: TGTGCCAGCAGCCTGTATGGCTACAGGGAGTTAGATACGCAGTATTTT

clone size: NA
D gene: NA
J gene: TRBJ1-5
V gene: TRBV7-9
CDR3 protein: CASSLDISNQPQHF
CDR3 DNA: TGTGCCAGCAGCTTAGACATTAGCAATCAGCCCCAGCATTTT

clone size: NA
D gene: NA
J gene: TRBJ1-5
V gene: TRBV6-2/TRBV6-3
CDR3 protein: CASSYSPEGLLQPQHF
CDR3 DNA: TGTGCCAGCAGCTACTCACCAGAGGGTCTACTTCAGCCCCAGCATTTT

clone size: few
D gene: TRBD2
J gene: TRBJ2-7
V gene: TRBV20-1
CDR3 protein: CSARDGTSGRAFSYEQYF
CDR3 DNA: TGCAGTGCTAGGGACGGGACTAGCGGGAGGGCCTTCTCCTACGAGCAGTACTTC

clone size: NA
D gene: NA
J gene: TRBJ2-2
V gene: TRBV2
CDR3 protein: CASSVQNTGELFF
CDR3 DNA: TGTGCCAGCAGTGTGCAGAACACCGGGGAGCTGTTTTTT

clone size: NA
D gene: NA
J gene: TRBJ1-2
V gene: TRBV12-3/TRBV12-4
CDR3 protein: CASGGFNYGYTF
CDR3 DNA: TGTGCCAGCGGAGGTTTTAACTATGGCTACACCTTC

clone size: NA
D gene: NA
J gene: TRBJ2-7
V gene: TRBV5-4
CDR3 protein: CASSLEQAYEQYF
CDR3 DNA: TGTGCCAGCAGCTTGGAGCAGGCCTACGAGCAGTACTTC

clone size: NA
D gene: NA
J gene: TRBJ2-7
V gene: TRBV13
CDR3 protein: CASSLGAGRIGEQYF
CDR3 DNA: TGTGCCAGCAGCTTAGGGGCAGGGCGGATCGGCGAGCAGTACTTC

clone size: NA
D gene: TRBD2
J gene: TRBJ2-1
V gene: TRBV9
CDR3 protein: CASSVGGGLFSEQFF
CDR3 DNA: TGTGCCAGCAGCGTAGGCGGGGGTTTATTCTCTGAGCAGTTCTTC

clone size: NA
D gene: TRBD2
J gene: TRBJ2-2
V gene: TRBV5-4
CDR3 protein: CASSVGLAGEHGELFF
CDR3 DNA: TGTGCCAGCAGCGTGGGACTAGCGGGGGAACACGGGGAGCTGTTTTTT

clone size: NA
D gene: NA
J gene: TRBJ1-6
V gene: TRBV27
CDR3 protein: CASSPGGALSRSPLHF
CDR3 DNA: TGTGCCAGCAGCCCCGGAGGGGCGTTATCACGTTCACCCCTCCACTTT

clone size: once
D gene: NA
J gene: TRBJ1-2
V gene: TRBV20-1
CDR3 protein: CSAPEAPNLAGTF
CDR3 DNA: TGCAGTGCCCCCGAGGCTCCAAATCTTGCGGGCACCTTC